These T cell receptor beta chains were read from a single sample in a study of technical replicates of blood from four donors. The protocol was immunoSEQ multiplex PCR, while the TCRdb copy is restricted to in-frame clones and leaves out a portion. This table holds about 80,000 clones, just over 85% found once. The sample was PBMCs. The receptors derive from a human donor in good health. Some clones in this sample may be carry-over from other donors' samples. Both conserved end residues are part of each CDR3. Each record gives: D gene, J gene, clone size, V gene, CDR3 DNA, CDR3 protein. D genes are given only for firm matches. Expanded clones get a size class; other rows say once, few or many, or leave the size out.

D gene: NA; J gene: TRBJ2-1; clone size: NA; V gene: TRBV30; CDR3 DNA: TGTGCCTGGAGCCGTGCCTACAATGAGCAGTTCTTC; CDR3 protein: CAWSRAYNEQFF
D gene: NA; J gene: TRBJ2-3; clone size: NA; V gene: TRBV19; CDR3 DNA: TGTGCCAGTAGTATCCTCTGGGCGGATACGCAGTATTTT; CDR3 protein: CASSILWADTQYF
D gene: TRBD2; J gene: TRBJ2-3; clone size: NA; V gene: TRBV4-2; CDR3 DNA: TGTGCCAGCAGCCAAGTTAGCGGGAGGGGTGCAGATACGCAGTATTTT; CDR3 protein: CASSQVSGRGADTQYF
D gene: NA; J gene: TRBJ2-4; clone size: NA; V gene: TRBV10-3; CDR3 DNA: TGTGCCATCAGTGCCGGGCAAGCGGGAGCCAAAAACATTCAGTACTTC; CDR3 protein: CAISAGQAGAKNIQYF
D gene: NA; J gene: TRBJ2-6; clone size: NA; V gene: TRBV18; CDR3 DNA: TGTGCCAGCTCACAAAGCCGGGCCAACGTCCTGACTTTC; CDR3 protein: CASSQSRANVLTF
D gene: TRBD1; J gene: TRBJ2-3; clone size: NA; V gene: TRBV7-2; CDR3 DNA: TGTGCCAGCAGCTTCGTCCGAAGGACAGGGTTTGGGACAGATACGCAGTATTTT; CDR3 protein: CASSFVRRTGFGTDTQYF
D gene: NA; J gene: TRBJ1-1; clone size: few; V gene: TRBV30; CDR3 DNA: TGTGCCTGGAGTCCCCGGGGTGAAGCTTTCTTT; CDR3 protein: CAWSPRGEAFF
D gene: NA; J gene: TRBJ1-4; clone size: NA; V gene: TRBV30; CDR3 DNA: TGTGCCTGGGAAGGGGAGGGGGACCCTTCAACTAATGAAAAACTGTTTTTT; CDR3 protein: CAWEGEGDPSTNEKLFF
D gene: NA; J gene: TRBJ1-1; clone size: few; V gene: TRBV29-1; CDR3 DNA: TGCAGCGTTGAAATTGGAAAAACAGCTGAAGCTTTCTTT; CDR3 protein: CSVEIGKTAEAFF
D gene: TRBD2; J gene: TRBJ2-1; clone size: NA; V gene: TRBV5-1; CDR3 DNA: TGCGCCAGCTGTCCGGGACTAGCGGGGGGCAAGGATGAGCAGTTCTTC; CDR3 protein: CASCPGLAGGKDEQFF
D gene: NA; J gene: TRBJ1-6; clone size: NA; V gene: TRBV5-6; CDR3 DNA: TGTGCCAGCAGCAACGGACAGTCCTATAATTCACCCCTCCACTTT; CDR3 protein: CASSNGQSYNSPLHF
D gene: TRBD2; J gene: TRBJ2-1; clone size: NA; V gene: TRBV5-4; CDR3 DNA: TGTGCCAGCAGCTTGGAACTAGCGGGGGGGCATGAGCAGTTCTTC; CDR3 protein: CASSLELAGGHEQFF
D gene: NA; J gene: TRBJ1-4; clone size: few; V gene: TRBV7-2; CDR3 DNA: TGTGCCAGCAGCTTAGTAGGAACGGGGTGGGAAAAACTGTTTTTT; CDR3 protein: CASSLVGTGWEKLFF
D gene: NA; J gene: TRBJ1-1; clone size: NA; V gene: TRBV5-4; CDR3 DNA: TGTGCCAGCAGCTCGGGGGGGTCGATGAACACTGAAGCTTTCTTT; CDR3 protein: CASSSGGSMNTEAFF
D gene: TRBD1; J gene: TRBJ1-2; clone size: NA; V gene: TRBV4-1; CDR3 DNA: TGCGCCAGCAGCGAGGGACAGGCGGACGGATATGGCTACACCTTC; CDR3 protein: CASSEGQADGYGYTF
D gene: NA; J gene: TRBJ1-6; clone size: few; V gene: TRBV5-1; CDR3 DNA: TGCGCCAGCAGCGCGGGAGGCGGGTATTCACCCCTCCACTTT; CDR3 protein: CASSAGGGYSPLHF
D gene: TRBD2; J gene: TRBJ2-3; clone size: NA; V gene: TRBV10-1; CDR3 DNA: TGCGCCAGCAGTGAACTAGCGGGCTGGGCGGATAGCACAGATACGCAGTATTTT; CDR3 protein: CASSELAGWADSTDTQYF
D gene: NA; J gene: TRBJ2-5; clone size: NA; V gene: TRBV18; CDR3 DNA: TGTGCCAGCTCACTAAAGGGGGAGACCCAGTACTTC; CDR3 protein: CASSLKGETQYF
D gene: NA; J gene: TRBJ2-7; clone size: NA; V gene: TRBV27; CDR3 DNA: TGTGCCAGCAGTTACGGCAGGGATTACGAGCAGTACTTC; CDR3 protein: CASSYGRDYEQYF
D gene: NA; J gene: TRBJ2-2; clone size: NA; V gene: TRBV7-2; CDR3 DNA: TGTGCCAGCAGGCCCTTTGTGGCAGCGGGTACGAACACCGGGGAGCTGTTTTTT; CDR3 protein: CASRPFVAAGTNTGELFF
D gene: TRBD2; J gene: TRBJ2-7; clone size: NA; V gene: TRBV4-3; CDR3 DNA: TGCGCCAGCAGCCAAATAGCGGGAGTGCCCTCTGGGGAGCAGTACTTC; CDR3 protein: CASSQIAGVPSGEQYF
D gene: NA; J gene: TRBJ2-3; clone size: NA; V gene: TRBV5-1; CDR3 DNA: TGCGCCAGCAGCACGGGTCCAGATACGCAGTATTTT; CDR3 protein: CASSTGPDTQYF
D gene: NA; J gene: TRBJ1-4; clone size: NA; V gene: TRBV7-9; CDR3 DNA: TGTGCCAGCAGCTCCCCCTCCGGTCCGGCTAGAGGAAAACTGTTTTTT; CDR3 protein: CASSSPSGPARGKLFF
D gene: NA; J gene: TRBJ1-1; clone size: NA; V gene: TRBV5-8; CDR3 DNA: TGTGCCAGCAGCCGTTACACTGAAGCTTTCTTT; CDR3 protein: CASSRYTEAFF
D gene: NA; J gene: TRBJ2-7; clone size: NA; V gene: TRBV6-5; CDR3 DNA: TGTGCCAGCAGTTTCCGGAGGGACCCCTCCTACGAGCAGTACTTC; CDR3 protein: CASSFRRDPSYEQYF
D gene: NA; J gene: TRBJ1-1; clone size: NA; V gene: TRBV10-3; CDR3 DNA: TGTGCCATCAGTGAGGGGTCGGGAACAGGGGAAGCTTTCTTT; CDR3 protein: CAISEGSGTGEAFF
D gene: NA; J gene: TRBJ2-5; clone size: NA; V gene: TRBV6-5; CDR3 DNA: TGTGCCAGCGGTAAGAACTTCCAAGAGACCCAGTACTTC; CDR3 protein: CASGKNFQETQYF
D gene: TRBD1; J gene: TRBJ2-7; clone size: once; V gene: TRBV19; CDR3 DNA: TGTGCCAGTAGTATTGGGTCCCGGACAGGAGCGGTATACGAGCAGTACTTC; CDR3 protein: CASSIGSRTGAVYEQYF
D gene: NA; J gene: TRBJ2-1; clone size: NA; V gene: TRBV19; CDR3 DNA: TGTGCCAGTAGTCTCAAGGGGGCCTACAATGAGCAGTTCTTC; CDR3 protein: CASSLKGAYNEQFF
D gene: TRBD1; J gene: TRBJ1-2; clone size: NA; V gene: TRBV5-8; CDR3 DNA: TGTGCCAGCAGCTCGACCGGGACAGGGAACGGCTACACCTTC; CDR3 protein: CASSSTGTGNGYTF
D gene: NA; J gene: TRBJ1-1; clone size: few; V gene: TRBV5-1; CDR3 DNA: TGCGCCAGCAGCAAGGGACAAGCGAACACTGAAGCTTTCTTT; CDR3 protein: CASSKGQANTEAFF
D gene: NA; J gene: TRBJ1-1; clone size: NA; V gene: TRBV18; CDR3 DNA: TGTGCCAGCGCTGAGTCCAAGGGGTATGCTTTCTTT; CDR3 protein: CASAESKGYAFF
D gene: TRBD1; J gene: TRBJ1-1; clone size: NA; V gene: TRBV29-1; CDR3 DNA: TGCAGCGACGTCGACAGGGGCCAAGCTTTCTTT; CDR3 protein: CSDVDRGQAFF
D gene: TRBD2; J gene: TRBJ2-2; clone size: NA; V gene: TRBV7-2; CDR3 DNA: TGTGCCAGCAGCACCGGACTAGGAAGCACCGGGGAGCTGTTTTTT; CDR3 protein: CASSTGLGSTGELFF
D gene: NA; J gene: TRBJ1-3; clone size: NA; V gene: TRBV7-9; CDR3 DNA: TGTGCCAGCCCACAGGCCCGCTCTGGAAACACCATATATTTT; CDR3 protein: CASPQARSGNTIYF
D gene: NA; J gene: TRBJ1-5; clone size: NA; V gene: TRBV21-1; CDR3 DNA: TGTGCCAGCAGCAAAGGGGGAGTGGGTGAAAAGGTGGCTGGACAGCCCCAGCATTTT; CDR3 protein: CASSKGGVGEKVAGQPQHF
D gene: NA; J gene: TRBJ2-2; clone size: NA; V gene: TRBV19; CDR3 DNA: TGTGCCAGTAGTGGCCGACAGACGAAAACCACCCCCGGGGAGCTGTTTTTT; CDR3 protein: CASSGRQTKTTPGELFF
D gene: TRBD2; J gene: TRBJ2-1; clone size: few; V gene: TRBV4-2; CDR3 DNA: TGTGCCAGCAGCCTTGGGGTTACTAGCGGTTACAATGAGCAGTTCTTC; CDR3 protein: CASSLGVTSGYNEQFF